One and the same sample provided the 2 T cell receptor beta chains below, sequenced in a study of cytomegalovirus exposure and HLA in healthy donors. PCR employed 60 Vbeta and 13 Jbeta primers. TCRdb keeps only in-frame clones here, not all; method: immunoSEQ multiplex PCR. The data contain about 69,000 clones, 65% to 75% of them seen just once; the ten biggest clones take up 11%. Sequencing was done on a sample of PBMCs. Source of these receptors: a woman aged 55-70 years in good health and CMV-seropositive.

This chain uses TRBV19 with TRBJ1-1; 11 bases are a match to TRBD1. Germline assignment: CDR1 LNHDA and CDR2 SQIVND (reference sequence). The V and J ends lost 10 bases and 7 bases, in that order; junction bases with no gene match: 11. The CDR3 is 14 residues long. CDR3 in amino acids: CATKVRDRGSEAFF. CDR3 bases: TGTGCCACAAAAGTCCGGGACAGGGGGAGTGAAGCTTTCTTT. The full variable domain, rest sourced from reference TRBV19 and TRBJ1-1, is DGGITQSPKYLFRKEGQNVTLSCEQNLNHDAMYWYRQDPGQGLRLIYYSQIVNDFQKGDIAEGYSVSREKKESFPLTVTSAQKNPTAFYLCATKVRDRGSEAFFGQGTRLTVV.

This clone was seen only a few times. V usage is TRBV2 and J usage is TRBJ2-5; D is perhaps TRBD1 (5 bases). V lost 7 bases and J 4 bases, leaving 10 bases between the germline ends. This CDR3 has 12 residues. Germline V gene sequence: CDR1 SNHLY, CDR2 FYNNEI. CDR3 sequence (DNA): TGTGCCAGCAAAGTCCAGGGAGAGACCCAGTACTTC. Translated: CASKVQGETQYF.